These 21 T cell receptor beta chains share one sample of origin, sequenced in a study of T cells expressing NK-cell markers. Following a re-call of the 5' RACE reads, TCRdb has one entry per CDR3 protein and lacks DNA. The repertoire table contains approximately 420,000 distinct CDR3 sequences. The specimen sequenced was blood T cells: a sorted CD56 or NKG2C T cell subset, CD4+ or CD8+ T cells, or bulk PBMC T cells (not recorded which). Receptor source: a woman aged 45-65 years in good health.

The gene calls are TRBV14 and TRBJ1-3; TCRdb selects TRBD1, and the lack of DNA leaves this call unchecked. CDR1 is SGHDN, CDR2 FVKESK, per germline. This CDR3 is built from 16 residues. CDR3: CASSQGGRGTGNTIYF.

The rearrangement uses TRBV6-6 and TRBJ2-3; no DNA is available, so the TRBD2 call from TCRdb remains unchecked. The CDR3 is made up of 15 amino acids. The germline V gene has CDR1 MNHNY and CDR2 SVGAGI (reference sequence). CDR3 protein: CASSDSGRQTDTQYF.

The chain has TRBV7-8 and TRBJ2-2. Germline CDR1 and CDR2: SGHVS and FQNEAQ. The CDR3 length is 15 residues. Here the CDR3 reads CASSSLFARTGELFF.

CDR3: CASAPEHSYNEQFF. The chain is built from TRBV6-4 and TRBJ2-1. The germline V gene has CDR1 MRHNA and CDR2 SNTAGT. This CDR3 contains 14 residues.

The chain's CDR3 is CASSLVLGTYGELFF. The chain uses TRBV11-2 and TRBJ2-2. The germline V gene encodes CDR1 SGHAT and CDR2 FQNNGV. This CDR3 comprises 15 residues.

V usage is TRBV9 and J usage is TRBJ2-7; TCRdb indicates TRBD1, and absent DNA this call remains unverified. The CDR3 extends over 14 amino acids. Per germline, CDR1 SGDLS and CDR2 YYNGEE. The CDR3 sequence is CASSVNPGVGEQYF.

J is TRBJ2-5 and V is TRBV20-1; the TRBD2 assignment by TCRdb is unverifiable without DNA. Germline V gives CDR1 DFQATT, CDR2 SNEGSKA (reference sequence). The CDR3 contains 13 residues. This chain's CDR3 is CSALLGPRETQYF.

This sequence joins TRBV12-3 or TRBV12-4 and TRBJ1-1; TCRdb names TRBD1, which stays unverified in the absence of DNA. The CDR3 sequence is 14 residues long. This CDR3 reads CASTLGQRNTEAFF.

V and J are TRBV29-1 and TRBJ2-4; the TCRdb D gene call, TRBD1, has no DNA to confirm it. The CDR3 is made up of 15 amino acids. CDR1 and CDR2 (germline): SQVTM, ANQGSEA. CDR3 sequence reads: CSVSRDLTRGNIQYF.

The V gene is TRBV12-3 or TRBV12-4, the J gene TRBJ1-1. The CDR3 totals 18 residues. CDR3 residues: CASSLSAEEGLSNTEAFF.

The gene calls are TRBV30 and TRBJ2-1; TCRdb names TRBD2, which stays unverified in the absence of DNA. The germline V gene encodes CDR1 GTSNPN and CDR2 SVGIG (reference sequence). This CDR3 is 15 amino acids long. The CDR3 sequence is CAWSTGTSGTDEQFF.

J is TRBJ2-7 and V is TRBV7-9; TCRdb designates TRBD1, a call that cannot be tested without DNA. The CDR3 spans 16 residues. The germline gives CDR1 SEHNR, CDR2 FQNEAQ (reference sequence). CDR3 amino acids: CASSLVPPGQGYEQYF.

The CDR3 spells CASRAPTAGFNEQFF. This chain uses TRBV2 with TRBJ2-1; absent DNA, TCRdb's TRBD2 call cannot be checked. Germline assignment: CDR1 SNHLY and CDR2 FYNNEI. The CDR3 covers 15 residues.

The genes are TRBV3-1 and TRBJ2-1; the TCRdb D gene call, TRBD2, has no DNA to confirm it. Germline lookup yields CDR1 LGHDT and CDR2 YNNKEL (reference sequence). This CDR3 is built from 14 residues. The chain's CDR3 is CASSQESGKTRKFF.

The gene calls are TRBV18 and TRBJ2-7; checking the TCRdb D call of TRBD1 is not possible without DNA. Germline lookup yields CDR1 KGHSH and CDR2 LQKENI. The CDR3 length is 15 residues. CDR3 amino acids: CASSPGQGGPYEQYF.

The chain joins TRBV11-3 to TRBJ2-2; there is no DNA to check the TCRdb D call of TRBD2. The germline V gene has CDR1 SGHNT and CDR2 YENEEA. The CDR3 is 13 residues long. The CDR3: CATGEAAAGELFF.

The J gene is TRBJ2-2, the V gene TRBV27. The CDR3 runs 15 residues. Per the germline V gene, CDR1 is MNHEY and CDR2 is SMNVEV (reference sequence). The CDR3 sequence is CASSLLQANTGELFF.

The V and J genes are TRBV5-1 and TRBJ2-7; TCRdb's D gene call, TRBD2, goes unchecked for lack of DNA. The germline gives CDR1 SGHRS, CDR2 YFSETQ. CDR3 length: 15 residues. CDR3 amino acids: CASSPLGSGYYEQYF. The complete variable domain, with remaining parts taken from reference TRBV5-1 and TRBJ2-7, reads KAGVTQTPRYLIKTRGQQVTLSCSPISGHRSVSWYQQTPGQGLQFLFEYFSETQRNKGNFPGRFSGRQFSNSRSEMNVSTLELGDSALYLCASSPLGSGYYEQYFGPGTRLTVT.

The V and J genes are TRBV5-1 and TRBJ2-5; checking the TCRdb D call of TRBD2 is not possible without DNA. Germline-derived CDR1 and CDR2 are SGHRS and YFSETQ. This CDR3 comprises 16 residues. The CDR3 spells CASSLRTSGTKETQYF.

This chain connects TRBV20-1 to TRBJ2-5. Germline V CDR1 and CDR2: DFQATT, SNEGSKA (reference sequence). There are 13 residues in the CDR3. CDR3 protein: CSAREERSETQYF.

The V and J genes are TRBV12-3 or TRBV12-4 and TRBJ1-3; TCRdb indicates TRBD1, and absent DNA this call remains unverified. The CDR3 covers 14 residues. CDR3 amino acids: CASRIGGRRNTIYF.